This is a list of T cell receptor beta chains from one sample in a study of blood T cell repertoires in COVID-19. This table comes from immunoSEQ multiplex PCR, and its TCRdb copy is limited to in-frame clones, with some not included. The repertoire holds about 350,000 clones, with 88% as singletons. The specimen was PBMCs or T cells enriched from blood (not recorded which). The receptors shown here come from a woman aged 25 to 39 who had been exposed to COVID-19. Each CDR3 is given with its conserved first and last residue. The D gene is left open where the match is weak.

D: NA
V: TRBV2
CDR3: CASSDLQGGAFF

D: NA
V: TRBV10-2
CDR3: CASSSSQRFWQPQHF

D: NA
V: TRBV27
CDR3: CASSFSPRGNGYTF

D: NA
V: TRBV12-3/TRBV12-4
CDR3: CASSFSDIETQYF

D: NA
V: TRBV9
CDR3: CASSVGPGNTIYF

D: TRBD2
V: TRBV5-1
CDR3: CASSLWTSGSDEQFF

D: NA
V: TRBV7-3
CDR3: CASSLYGDLHYGYTF

D: TRBD1
V: TRBV15
CDR3: CATSRSGTGENTGELFF

D: NA
V: TRBV28
CDR3: CASSFPPSGFVEDNEQFF

D: NA
V: TRBV29-1
CDR3: CSVTDSPGEKLFF

D: TRBD2
V: TRBV12-5
CDR3: CASGLPSTGTSGYNEQFF

D: NA
V: TRBV6-5
CDR3: CASSYGPGGTEAFF

D: TRBD2
V: TRBV5-1
CDR3: CASSLVGLEGETQYF

D: NA
V: TRBV28
CDR3: CASSLSIDSSGHGTQYF

D: NA
V: TRBV14
CDR3: CASSQAGAGTQYF

D: NA
V: TRBV7-3
CDR3: CASSAPNREYGYTF

D: TRBD2
V: TRBV7-3
CDR3: CASSAGLAGGETQYF

D: TRBD1
V: TRBV19
CDR3: CASSRDRGNSNQPQHF

D: TRBD2
V: TRBV19
CDR3: CASSIPLAGKETQYF

D: NA
V: TRBV28
CDR3: CASSLAGLEGYTF

D: TRBD1
V: TRBV6-5
CDR3: CASTPGTGDDGYTF

D: NA
V: TRBV3-1/TRBV3-2
CDR3: CASSQGTSGWNTQYF

D: NA
V: TRBV7-2
CDR3: CASSRGRPGGSNQPQHF

D: NA
V: TRBV29-1
CDR3: CSVGLAETQYF

D: NA
V: TRBV2
CDR3: CASSVGKDEAFF

D: TRBD1
V: TRBV28
CDR3: CASSQDRGYGYTF

D: TRBD1
V: TRBV7-9
CDR3: CASSQADRGNTGELFF

D: TRBD2
V: TRBV6-6
CDR3: CASSPRTSGRQSYEQYF

D: NA
V: TRBV2
CDR3: CASRMDNYNEQFF

D: TRBD2
V: TRBV18
CDR3: CASSPREGGSTDTQYF

D: TRBD1
V: TRBV29-1
CDR3: CSVEGQLYYGYTF

D: TRBD2
V: TRBV9
CDR3: CASSTDRDYKNIQYF

D: NA
V: TRBV2
CDR3: CASSGIGGADQPQHF

D: TRBD2
V: TRBV5-4
CDR3: CASRPEVAGFYEQYF

D: NA
V: TRBV19
CDR3: CASNTPGTPSSQPQHF

D: TRBD2
V: TRBV3-1/TRBV3-2
CDR3: CASSCKELAGVETQYF

D: NA
V: TRBV5-1
CDR3: CASSLGEHGYTF

D: NA
V: TRBV29-1
CDR3: CSVRSLSYNEQFF

D: NA
V: TRBV19
CDR3: CASSIGRGDYEQYF

D: NA
V: TRBV7-9
CDR3: CASSERNTGELFF

D: TRBD1
V: TRBV6-5
CDR3: CASHTGTGGNEQYF

D: NA
V: TRBV10-1
CDR3: CATASSRGNTEAFF

D: TRBD1
V: TRBV18
CDR3: CASSGTGVNEQFF

D: NA
V: TRBV7-9
CDR3: CASSTRDSPSSYEQYF

D: NA
V: TRBV7-8
CDR3: CASSLEEFGRGTNEKLFF

D: NA
V: TRBV27
CDR3: CASSWRFSYNEQFF